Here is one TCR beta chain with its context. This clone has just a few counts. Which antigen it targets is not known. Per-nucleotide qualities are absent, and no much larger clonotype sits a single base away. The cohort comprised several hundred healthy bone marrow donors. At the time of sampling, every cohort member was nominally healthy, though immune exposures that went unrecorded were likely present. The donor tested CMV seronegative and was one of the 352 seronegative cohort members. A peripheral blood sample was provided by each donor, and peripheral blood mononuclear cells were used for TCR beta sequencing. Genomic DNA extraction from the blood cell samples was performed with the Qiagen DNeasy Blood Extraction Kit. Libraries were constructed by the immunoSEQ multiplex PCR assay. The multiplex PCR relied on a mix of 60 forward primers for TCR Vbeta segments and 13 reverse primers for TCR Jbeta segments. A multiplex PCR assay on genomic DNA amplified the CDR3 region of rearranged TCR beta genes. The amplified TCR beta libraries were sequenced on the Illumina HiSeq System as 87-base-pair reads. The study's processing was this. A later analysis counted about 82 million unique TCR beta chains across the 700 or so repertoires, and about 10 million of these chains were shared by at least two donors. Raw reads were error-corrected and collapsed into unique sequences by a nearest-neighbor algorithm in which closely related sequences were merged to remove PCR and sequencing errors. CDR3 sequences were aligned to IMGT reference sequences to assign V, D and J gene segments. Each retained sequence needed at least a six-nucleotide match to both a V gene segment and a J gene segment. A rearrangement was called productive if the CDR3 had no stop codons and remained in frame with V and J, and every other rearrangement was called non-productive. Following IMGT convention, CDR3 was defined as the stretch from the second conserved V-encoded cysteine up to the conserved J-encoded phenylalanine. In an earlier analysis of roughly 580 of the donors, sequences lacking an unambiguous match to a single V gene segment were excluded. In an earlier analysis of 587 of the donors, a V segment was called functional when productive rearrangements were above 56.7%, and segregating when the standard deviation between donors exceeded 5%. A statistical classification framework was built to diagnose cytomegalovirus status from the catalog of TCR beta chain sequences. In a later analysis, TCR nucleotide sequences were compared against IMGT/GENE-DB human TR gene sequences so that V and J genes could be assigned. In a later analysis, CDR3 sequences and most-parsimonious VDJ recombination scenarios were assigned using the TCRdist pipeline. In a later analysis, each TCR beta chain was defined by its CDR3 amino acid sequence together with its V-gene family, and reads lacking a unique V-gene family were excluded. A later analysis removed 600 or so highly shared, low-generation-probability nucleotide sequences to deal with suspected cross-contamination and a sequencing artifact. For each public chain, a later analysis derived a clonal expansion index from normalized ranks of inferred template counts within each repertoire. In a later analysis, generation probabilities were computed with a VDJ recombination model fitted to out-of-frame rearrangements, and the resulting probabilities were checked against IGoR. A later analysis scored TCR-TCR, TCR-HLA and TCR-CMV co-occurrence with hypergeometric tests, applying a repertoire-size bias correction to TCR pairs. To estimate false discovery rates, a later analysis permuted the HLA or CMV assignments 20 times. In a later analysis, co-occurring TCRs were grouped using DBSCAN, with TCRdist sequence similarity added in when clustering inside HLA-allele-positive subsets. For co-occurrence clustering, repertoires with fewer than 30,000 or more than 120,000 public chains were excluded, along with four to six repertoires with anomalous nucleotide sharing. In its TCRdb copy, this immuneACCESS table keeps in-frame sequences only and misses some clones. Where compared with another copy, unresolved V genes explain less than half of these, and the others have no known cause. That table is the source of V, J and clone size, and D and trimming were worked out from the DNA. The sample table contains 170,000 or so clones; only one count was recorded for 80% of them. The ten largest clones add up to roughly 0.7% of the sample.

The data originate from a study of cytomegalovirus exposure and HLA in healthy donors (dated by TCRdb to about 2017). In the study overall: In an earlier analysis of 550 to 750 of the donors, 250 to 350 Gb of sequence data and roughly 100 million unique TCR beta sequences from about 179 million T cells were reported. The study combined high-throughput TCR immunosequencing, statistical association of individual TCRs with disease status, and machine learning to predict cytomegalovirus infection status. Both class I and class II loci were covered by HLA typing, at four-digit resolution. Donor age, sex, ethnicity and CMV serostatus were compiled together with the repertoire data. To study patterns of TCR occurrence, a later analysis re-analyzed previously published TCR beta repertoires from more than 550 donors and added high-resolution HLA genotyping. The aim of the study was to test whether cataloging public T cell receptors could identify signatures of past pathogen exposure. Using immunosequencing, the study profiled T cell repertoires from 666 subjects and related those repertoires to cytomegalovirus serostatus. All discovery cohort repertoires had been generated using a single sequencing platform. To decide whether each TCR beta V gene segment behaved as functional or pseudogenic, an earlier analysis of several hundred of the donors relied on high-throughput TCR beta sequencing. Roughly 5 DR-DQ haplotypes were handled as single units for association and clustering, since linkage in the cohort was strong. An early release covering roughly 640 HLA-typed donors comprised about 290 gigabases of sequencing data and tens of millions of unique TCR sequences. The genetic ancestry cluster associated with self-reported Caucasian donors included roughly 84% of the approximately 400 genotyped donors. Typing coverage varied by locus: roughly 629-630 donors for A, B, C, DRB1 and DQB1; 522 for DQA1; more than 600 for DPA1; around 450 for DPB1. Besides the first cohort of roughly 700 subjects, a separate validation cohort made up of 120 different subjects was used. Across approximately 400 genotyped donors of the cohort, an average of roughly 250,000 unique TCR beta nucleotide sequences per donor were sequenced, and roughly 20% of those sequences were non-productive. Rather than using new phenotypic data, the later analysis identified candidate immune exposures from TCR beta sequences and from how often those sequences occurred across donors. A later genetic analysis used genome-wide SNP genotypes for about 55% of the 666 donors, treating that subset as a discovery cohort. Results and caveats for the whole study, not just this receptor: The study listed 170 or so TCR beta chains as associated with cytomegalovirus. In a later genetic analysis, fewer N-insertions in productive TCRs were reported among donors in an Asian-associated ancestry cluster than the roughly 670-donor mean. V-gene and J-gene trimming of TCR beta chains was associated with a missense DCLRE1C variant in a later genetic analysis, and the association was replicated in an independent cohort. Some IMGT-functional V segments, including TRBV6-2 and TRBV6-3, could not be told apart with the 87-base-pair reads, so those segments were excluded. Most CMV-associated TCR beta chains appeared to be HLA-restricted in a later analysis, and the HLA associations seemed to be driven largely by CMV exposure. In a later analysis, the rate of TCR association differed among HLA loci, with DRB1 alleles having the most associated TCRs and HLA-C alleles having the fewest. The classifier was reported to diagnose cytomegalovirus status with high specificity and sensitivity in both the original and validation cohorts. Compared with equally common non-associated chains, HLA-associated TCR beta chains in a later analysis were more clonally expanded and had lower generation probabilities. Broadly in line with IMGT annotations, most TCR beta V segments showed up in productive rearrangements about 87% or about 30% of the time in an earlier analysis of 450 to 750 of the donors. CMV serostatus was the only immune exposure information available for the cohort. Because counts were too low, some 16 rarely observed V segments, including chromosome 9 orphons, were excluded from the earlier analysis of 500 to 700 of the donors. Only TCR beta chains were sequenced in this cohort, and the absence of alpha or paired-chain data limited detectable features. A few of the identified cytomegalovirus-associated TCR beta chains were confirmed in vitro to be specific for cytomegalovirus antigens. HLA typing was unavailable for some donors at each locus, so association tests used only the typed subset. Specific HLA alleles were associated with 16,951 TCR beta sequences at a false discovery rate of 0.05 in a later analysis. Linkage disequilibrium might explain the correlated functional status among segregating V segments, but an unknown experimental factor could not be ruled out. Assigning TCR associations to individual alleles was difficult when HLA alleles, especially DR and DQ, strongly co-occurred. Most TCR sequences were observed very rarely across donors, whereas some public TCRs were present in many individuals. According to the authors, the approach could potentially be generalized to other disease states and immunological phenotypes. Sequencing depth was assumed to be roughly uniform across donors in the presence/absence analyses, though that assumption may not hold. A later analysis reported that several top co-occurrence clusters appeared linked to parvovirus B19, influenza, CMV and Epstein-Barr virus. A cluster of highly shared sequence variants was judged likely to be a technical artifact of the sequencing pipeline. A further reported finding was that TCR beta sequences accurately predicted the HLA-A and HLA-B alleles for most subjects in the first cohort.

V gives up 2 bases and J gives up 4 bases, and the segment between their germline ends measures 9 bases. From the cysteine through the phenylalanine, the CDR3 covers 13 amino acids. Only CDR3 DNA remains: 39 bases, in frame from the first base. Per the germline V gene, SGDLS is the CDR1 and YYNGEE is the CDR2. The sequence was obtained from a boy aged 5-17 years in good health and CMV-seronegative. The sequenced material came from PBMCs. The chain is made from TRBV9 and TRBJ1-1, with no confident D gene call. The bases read TGTGCCAGCAGCGTTCTCGAGGGCACTGAAGCTTTCTTT. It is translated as CASSVLEGTEAFF.